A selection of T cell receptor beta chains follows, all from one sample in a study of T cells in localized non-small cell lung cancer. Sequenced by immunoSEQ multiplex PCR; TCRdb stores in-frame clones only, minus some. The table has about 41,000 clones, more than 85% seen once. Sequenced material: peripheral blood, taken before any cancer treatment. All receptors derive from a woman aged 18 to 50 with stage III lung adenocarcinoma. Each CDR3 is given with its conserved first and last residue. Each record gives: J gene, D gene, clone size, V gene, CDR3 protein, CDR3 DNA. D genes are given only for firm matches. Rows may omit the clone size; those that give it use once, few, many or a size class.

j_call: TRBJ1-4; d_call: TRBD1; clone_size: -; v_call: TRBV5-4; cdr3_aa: CASSQEGAVNEKLFF; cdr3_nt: TGTGCCAGCAGCCAGGAGGGGGCTGTTAATGAAAAACTGTTTTTT
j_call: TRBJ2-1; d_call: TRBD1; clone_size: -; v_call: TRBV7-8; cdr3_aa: CASSPRGPQSYNEQFF; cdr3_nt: TGTGCCAGCAGCCCGAGGGGGCCCCAGTCCTACAATGAGCAGTTCTTC
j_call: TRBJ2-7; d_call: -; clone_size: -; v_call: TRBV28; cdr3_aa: CASSLSGLSRRYYEQYF; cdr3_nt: TGTGCCAGCAGCCTATCCGGACTGAGCCGGAGGTACTACGAGCAGTACTTC
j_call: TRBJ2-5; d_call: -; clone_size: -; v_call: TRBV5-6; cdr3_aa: CASSSVDGGETQYF; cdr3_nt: TGTGCCAGCAGCTCGGTCGACGGAGGGGAGACCCAGTACTTC
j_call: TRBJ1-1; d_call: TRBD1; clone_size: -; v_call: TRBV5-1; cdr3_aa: CASSYGQGTNTEAFF; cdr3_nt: TGCGCCAGCAGCTATGGACAGGGGACGAACACTGAAGCTTTCTTT
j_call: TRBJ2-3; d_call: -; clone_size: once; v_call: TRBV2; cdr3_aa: CASSLDSVSTDTQYF; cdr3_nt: TGTGCCAGCAGTCTTGACTCTGTAAGCACAGATACGCAGTATTTT
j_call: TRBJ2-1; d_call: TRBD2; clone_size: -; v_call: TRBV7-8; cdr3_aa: CASSLARAGVLTPQFNEQFF; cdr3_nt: TGTGCCAGCAGCTTAGCGCGCGCGGGGGTCCTTACCCCTCAATTCAATGAGCAGTTCTTC
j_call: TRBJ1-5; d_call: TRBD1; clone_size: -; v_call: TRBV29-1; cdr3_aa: CSVVAGGLNQPQHF; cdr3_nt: TGCAGCGTTGTGGCAGGGGGCCTCAATCAGCCCCAGCATTTT
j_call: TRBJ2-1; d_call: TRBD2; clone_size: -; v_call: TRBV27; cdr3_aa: CATRLAGAYNEQFF; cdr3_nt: TGTGCCACCAGACTAGCGGGGGCATACAATGAGCAGTTCTTC
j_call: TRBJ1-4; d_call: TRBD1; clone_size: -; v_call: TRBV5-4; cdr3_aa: CASSLDFPGQGSEEKLFF; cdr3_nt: TGTGCCAGCAGCTTGGATTTTCCGGGACAGGGTAGTGAAGAAAAACTGTTTTTT
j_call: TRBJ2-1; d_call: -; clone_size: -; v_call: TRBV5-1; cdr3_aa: CASSLDQQFF; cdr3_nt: TGCGCCAGCAGCTTGGACCAGCAGTTCTTC
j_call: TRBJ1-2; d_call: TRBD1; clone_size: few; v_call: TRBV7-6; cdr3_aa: CASSQDETGGNGYTF; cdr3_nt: TGTGCCAGCAGTCAGGACGAAACAGGGGGGAATGGCTACACCTTC
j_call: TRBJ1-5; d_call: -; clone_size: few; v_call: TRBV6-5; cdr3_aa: CASRNGEGNQPQHF; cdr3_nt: TGTGCCAGCAGAAATGGGGAGGGGAATCAGCCCCAGCATTTT
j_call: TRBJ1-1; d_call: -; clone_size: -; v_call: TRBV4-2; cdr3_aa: CASSQDWETTEAFF; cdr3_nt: TGTGCCAGCAGCCAAGATTGGGAGACCACTGAAGCTTTCTTT
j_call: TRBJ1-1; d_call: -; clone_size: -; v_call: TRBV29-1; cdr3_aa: CSYRGGTEAFF; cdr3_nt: TGCAGCTATAGGGGGGGCACTGAAGCTTTCTTT
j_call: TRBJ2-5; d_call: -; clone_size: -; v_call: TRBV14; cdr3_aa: CASSQGSAETQYF; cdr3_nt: TGTGCCAGCAGCCAAGGAAGTGCGGAGACCCAGTACTTC
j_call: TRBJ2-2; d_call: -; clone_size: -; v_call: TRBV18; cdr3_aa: CASSPPTLSGELFF; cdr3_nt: TGTGCCAGCTCACCACCGACACTATCCGGGGAGCTGTTTTTT
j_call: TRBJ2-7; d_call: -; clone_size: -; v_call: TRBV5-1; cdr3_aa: CASSPQAVGGSYEQYF; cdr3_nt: TGCGCCAGCAGCCCACAGGCGGTGGGGGGTTCCTACGAGCAGTACTTC
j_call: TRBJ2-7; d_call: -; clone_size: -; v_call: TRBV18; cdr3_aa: CASSPTSGWEQYF; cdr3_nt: TGTGCCAGCTCCCCGACGAGTGGTTGGGAGCAGTACTTC
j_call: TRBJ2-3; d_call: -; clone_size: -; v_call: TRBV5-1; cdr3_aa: CASSELGTQYF; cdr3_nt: TGCGCCAGCAGCGAGCTGGGTACGCAGTATTTT
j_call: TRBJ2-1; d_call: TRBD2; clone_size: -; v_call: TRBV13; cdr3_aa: CASSLLGGNEQFF; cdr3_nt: TGTGCCAGCAGCTTACTGGGGGGGAATGAGCAGTTCTTC
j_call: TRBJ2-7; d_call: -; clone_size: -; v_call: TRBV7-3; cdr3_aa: CASSLMIDSEQYF; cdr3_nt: TGTGCCAGCAGCTTAATGATCGACAGCGAGCAGTACTTC
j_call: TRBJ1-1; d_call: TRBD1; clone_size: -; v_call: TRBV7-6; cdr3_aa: CASSLADRGRTEAFF; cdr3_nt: TGTGCCAGCAGCTTAGCCGACAGGGGTCGGACTGAAGCTTTCTTT
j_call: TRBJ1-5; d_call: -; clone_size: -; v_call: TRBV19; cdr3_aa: CASSITASYYSNQPQHF; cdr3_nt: TGTGCCAGTAGTATAACGGCCAGCTACTATAGCAATCAGCCCCAGCATTTT
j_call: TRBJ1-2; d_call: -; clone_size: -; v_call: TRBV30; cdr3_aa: CAWSVSGVGYTF; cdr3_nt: TGTGCCTGGAGTGTCTCAGGGGTCGGCTACACCTTC
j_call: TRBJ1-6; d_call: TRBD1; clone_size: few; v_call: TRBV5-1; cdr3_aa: CASSLATGGYSDSPLHF; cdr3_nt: TGCGCCAGCAGCTTAGCCACAGGGGGCTACTCGGATTCACCCCTCCACTTT
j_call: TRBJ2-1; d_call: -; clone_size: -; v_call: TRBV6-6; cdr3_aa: CASGIRQSDNEQFF; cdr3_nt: TGTGCCAGCGGGATACGGCAGAGTGACAATGAGCAGTTCTTC
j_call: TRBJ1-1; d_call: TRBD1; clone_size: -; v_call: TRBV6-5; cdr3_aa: CASSYAQGSGNTEAFF; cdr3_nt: TGTGCCAGCAGTTACGCACAGGGGTCGGGGAACACTGAAGCTTTCTTT
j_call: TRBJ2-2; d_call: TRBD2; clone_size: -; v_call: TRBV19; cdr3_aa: CASSIGIAGGRGTNTGELFF; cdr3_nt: TGTGCCAGTAGTATAGGTATAGCGGGGGGCCGCGGAACGAACACCGGGGAGCTGTTTTTT
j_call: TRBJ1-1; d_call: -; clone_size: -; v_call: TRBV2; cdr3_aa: CASRRSLTEAFF; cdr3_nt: TGTGCCAGCAGACGAAGCCTGACTGAAGCTTTCTTT
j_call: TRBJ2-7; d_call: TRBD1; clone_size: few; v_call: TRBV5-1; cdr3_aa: CASSRDRVHEQYF; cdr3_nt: TGCGCCAGCAGCCGGGACAGGGTCCACGAGCAGTACTTC
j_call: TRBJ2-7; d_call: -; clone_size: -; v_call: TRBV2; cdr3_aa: CASSLQVKYEQYF; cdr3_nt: TGTGCCAGCAGTCTACAGGTGAAATACGAGCAGTACTTC
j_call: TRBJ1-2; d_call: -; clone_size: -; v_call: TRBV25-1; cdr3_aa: CASSEWRGDSYTF; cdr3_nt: TGTGCCAGCAGTGAGTGGAGGGGTGATAGCTACACCTTC
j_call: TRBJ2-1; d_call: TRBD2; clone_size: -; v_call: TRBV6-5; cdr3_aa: CASSSAGGRYNEQFF; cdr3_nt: TGTGCCAGCAGTTCAGCGGGGGGCCGTTACAATGAGCAGTTCTTC
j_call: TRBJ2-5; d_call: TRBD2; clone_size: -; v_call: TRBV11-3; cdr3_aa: CASSLDGGDTETQYF; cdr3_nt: TGTGCCAGCAGCTTAGACGGGGGGGATACGGAGACCCAGTACTTC
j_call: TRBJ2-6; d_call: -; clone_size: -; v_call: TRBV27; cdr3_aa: CASSFTGDFSSGANVLTF; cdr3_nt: TGTGCCAGCAGTTTCACGGGGGACTTTTCCTCTGGGGCCAACGTCCTGACTTTC
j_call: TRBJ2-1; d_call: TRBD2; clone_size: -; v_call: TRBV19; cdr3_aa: CASSAYGTSGANEQFF; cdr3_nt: TGTGCCAGTAGTGCCTACGGGACTAGCGGGGCCAATGAGCAGTTCTTC
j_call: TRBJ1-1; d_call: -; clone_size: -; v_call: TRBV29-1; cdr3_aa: CSVGRDMNTEAFF; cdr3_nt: TGCAGCGTGGGCAGGGATATGAACACTGAAGCTTTCTTT
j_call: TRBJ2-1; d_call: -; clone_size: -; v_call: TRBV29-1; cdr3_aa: CSVGQLEQFF; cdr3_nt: TGCAGCGTGGGACAACTTGAGCAGTTCTTC
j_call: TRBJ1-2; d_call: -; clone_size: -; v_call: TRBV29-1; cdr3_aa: CSVVRQPQIFNYGYTF; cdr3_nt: TGCAGCGTTGTTCGACAGCCGCAAATTTTTAACTATGGCTACACCTTC
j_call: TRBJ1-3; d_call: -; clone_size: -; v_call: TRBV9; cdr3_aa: CASSVDSGGTGNTIYF; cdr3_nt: TGTGCCAGCAGCGTCGATTCTGGGGGAACTGGAAACACCATATATTTT
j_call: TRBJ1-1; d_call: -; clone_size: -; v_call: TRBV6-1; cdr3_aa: CASSELRGGSTEAFF; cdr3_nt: TGTGCCAGCAGTGAATTGAGAGGGGGAAGCACTGAAGCTTTCTTT
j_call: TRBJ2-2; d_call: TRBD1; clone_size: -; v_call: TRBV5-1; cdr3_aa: CASSSHRQGGTGELFF; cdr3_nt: TGCGCCAGCAGCTCCCATAGACAGGGGGGGACCGGGGAGCTGTTTTTT
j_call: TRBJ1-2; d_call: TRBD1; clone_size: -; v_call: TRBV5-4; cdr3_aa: CASTAGDRGRVGYTF; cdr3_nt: TGTGCCAGCACGGCGGGGGACAGGGGGCGCGTAGGCTACACCTTC
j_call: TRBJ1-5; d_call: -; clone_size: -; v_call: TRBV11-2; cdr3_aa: CASSKQGGSNQPQHF; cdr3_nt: TGTGCCAGCAGCAAACAGGGTGGTAGCAATCAGCCCCAGCATTTT